This TCR beta chain was sequenced during a study of control samples from healthy donors and cancer patients. Here immunoSEQ multiplex PCR was the method, and the copy in TCRdb shows in-frame clones only, minus some. The sample includes around 170,000 clones, 70% to 90% of them seen just once. In this sample, this clone turned up a few times. CDR1 and CDR2 (germline): LGHDT, YNNKEL (reference sequence). This CDR3 spans 15 amino acids. Between the trimmed V and J ends, which lost 2 bases and 1 base, there was a span of 6 bases. The chain recombines TRBV3-1 (or the pseudogene TRBV3-2) with TRBJ1-6, with D uncertain. Sequencing input: blood. The TCR comes from a woman aged 30 to 39 in good health. The CDR3 loop reads CASSQSESYNSPLHF. CDR3 coding DNA: TGTGCCAGCAGCCAATCCGAGTCCTATAATTCACCCCTCCACTTT.